This TCR beta chain was profiled in a study of identical twins listed by TCRdb under 2016. Broadly, across the study: To test whether fetal clonotypes persist, this study deep-sequenced TCR alpha and beta repertoires from monozygotic twins, from unrelated adults of various ages, and from cord blood. To rule out contamination, the twin experiments were replicated at different times with different library preparation protocols. Study-level results and caveats: Abundant cord blood beta clonotypes had fewer insertions, young adult naive repertoires showed a similar but weaker trend, and memory repertoires showed no such trend. Compared with coincidental sharing between unrelated individuals, out-of-frame TCR alpha sequences shared between twins had an excess of sequences with low generation probability. Because the same donors could not be followed over many years, the conclusions depended on cross-sectional statistical analysis. Out-of-frame TCR alpha sharing in monozygotic twins was systematically underestimated by recombination models, whereas sharing between unrelated individuals was in agreement with the recombination models. Invariant T cells such as MAIT and iNKT could partly confound zero-insertion analyses, though diverse VJ usage argued against this for most clonotypes. A weaker excess of twin sharing was found in beta out-of-frame sequences because the signal-to-noise ratio was lowered by fewer shared sequences.

Library method: 5' RACE. Sequenced using an Illumina HiSeq 2000. A universal primer binding site was added through template switching, and the final cDNA carried a unique molecular identifier so that TCR cDNA molecules could be counted accurately. Specific primers in the conserved constant-segment region were used to synthesize first-strand cDNA for TCR alpha and beta chains. To control for contamination, every cDNA library carried two barcodes: a SMART-Mk sample barcode plus Illumina barcodes. Two successive PCR steps introduced TruSeq adapter sequences along with Illumina sample barcodes. The Illumina HiSeq platform was used with custom primers to sequence TCR alpha and beta cDNA libraries. Concerning the study's data processing: MiGEC processed the raw reads to extract unique molecular identifiers, while MiXCR was used to determine the CDR3 positions. For each individual, recombination models were inferred using an EM algorithm with the repgenHMM and IGoR tools. The analysis of shared clonotypes was done with the tcR package in R, with sharing normalized by the product of cloneset sizes. To study raw recombination free of thymic and clonal selection effects, out-of-frame nonproductive sequences were analyzed. In TCRdb, the public reads were trimmed at Q25 with fastp and aligned with MiXCR, with productive beta chains retained. Rows are unified per CDR3 protein, each entry keeping the most common DNA and genes. TCRdb, not the original authors, processed these V and J calls. This sample is represented by around 490,000 distinct CDR3 sequences; approximately 20% of them were singletons. The ten largest clones add up to 0.48% of the sample.

This clonotype has only a few counts. Its antigen is not yet known. Within one base of it there is no much larger clone, and no base qualities were kept. All donors were healthy Caucasians. The twin cohort consisted of three pairs of female monozygotic twins, all aged 18 to 29 years. CD4+ and CD8+ T cell populations were isolated with positive isolation kits from Invitrogen. The germline V gene yields ENHRY for CDR1 and SYGVKD for CDR2. The trim is 4 bases for V and 0 bases for J, with a gap of 10 bases between the germline ends. Taken from cysteine to valine, the CDR3 has 14 residues. Only the CDR3 region is kept as DNA, spanning 42 bases read in frame from base 1. Separately, the same data were catalogued under a study of yellow fever vaccine responses in identical twins. The other study reports the following: According to the authors, the vaccine-induced T cell response in identical twins seemed to be partly convergent and partly specific to each individual. The study precisely tracked vaccine-responding T cell clones in identical twins.

Input material: CD4+ T cells sorted from blood. This receptor chain uses TRBV10-3 and TRBJ2-7, and the D gene may be TRBD2, 5 bases matching. The receptor was derived from a woman aged 18-35 years in good health. CDR3 protein: CAISAGVSSYEQYV. The DNA reads as follows: TGTGCCATCAGTGCCGGGGTCAGCTCCTACGAGCAGTACGTC.